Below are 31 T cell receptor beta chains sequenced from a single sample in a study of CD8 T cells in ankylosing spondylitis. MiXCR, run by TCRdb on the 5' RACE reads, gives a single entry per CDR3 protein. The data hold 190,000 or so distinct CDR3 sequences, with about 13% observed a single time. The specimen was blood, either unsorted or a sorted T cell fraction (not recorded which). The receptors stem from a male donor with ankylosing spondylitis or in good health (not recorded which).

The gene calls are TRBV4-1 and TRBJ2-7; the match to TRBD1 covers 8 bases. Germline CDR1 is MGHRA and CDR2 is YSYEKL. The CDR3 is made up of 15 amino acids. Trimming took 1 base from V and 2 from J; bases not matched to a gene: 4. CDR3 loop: CASSQVDRAPYEQYF. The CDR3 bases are TGCGCCAGCAGCCAAGTGGACAGGGCCCCCTACGAGCAGTACTTC.

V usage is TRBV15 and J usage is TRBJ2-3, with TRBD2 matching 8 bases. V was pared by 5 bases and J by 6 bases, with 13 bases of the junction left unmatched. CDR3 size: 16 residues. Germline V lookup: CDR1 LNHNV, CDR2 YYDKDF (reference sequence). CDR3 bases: TGTGCCACCAGCTCCCGGGGGGGGGGCTTTACGGATACGCAGTATTTT. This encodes CATSSRGGGFTDTQYF. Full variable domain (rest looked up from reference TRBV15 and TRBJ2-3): DAMVIQNPRYQVTQFGKPVTLSCSQTLNHNVMYWYQQKSSQAPKLLFHYYDKDFNNEADTPDNFQSRRPNTSFCFLDIRSPGLGDTAMYLCATSSRGGGFTDTQYFGPGTRLTVL.

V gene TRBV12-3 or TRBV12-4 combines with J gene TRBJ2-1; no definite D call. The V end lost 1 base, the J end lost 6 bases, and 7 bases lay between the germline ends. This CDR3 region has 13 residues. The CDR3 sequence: CASSLGQFNEQFF. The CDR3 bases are TGTGCCAGCAGTTTAGGGCAGTTCAATGAGCAGTTCTTC.

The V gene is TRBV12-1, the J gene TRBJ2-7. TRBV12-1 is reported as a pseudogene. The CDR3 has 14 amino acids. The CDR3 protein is CASSFISVAYEQYF. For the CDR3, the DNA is TGTGCCAGCAGCTTTATCTCTGTGGCCTACGAGCAGTACTTC.

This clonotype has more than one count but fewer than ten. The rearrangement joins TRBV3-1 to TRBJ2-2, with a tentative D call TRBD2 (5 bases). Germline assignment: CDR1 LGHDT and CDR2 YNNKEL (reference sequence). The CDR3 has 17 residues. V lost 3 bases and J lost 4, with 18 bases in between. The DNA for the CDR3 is TGTGCCAGCAGCCATCCTAGAGGGAGCGAGGGCACCGGGGAGCTGTTTTTT. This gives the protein CASSHPRGSEGTGELFF. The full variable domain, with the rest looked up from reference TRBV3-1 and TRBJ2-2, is DTAVSQTPKYLVTQMGNDKSIKCEQNLGHDTMYWYKQDSKKFLKIMFSYNNKELIINETVPNRFSPKSPDKAHLNLHINSLELGDSAVYFCASSHPRGSEGTGELFFGEGSRLTVL.

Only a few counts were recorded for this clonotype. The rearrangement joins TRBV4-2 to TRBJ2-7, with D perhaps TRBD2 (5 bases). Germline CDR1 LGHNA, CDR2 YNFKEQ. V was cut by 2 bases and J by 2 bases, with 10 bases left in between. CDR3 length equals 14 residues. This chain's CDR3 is CASSQLDFPYEQYF. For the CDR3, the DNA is TGTGCCAGCAGCCAACTGGACTTTCCCTACGAGCAGTACTTC.

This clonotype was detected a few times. The CDR3 DNA follows: TGCGCCAGCAGCGGGACAGGGGACCTCTCCTATGGCTACACCTTC. It yields the protein CASSGTGDLSYGYTF. This chain joins TRBV5-1 and TRBJ1-2, with 10 bases fitting TRBD1. The germline V gene encodes CDR1 SGHRS and CDR2 YFSETQ. This CDR3 is built from 15 residues. The ends lost 4 bases at V and 4 bases at J; junction bases unmatched: 7.

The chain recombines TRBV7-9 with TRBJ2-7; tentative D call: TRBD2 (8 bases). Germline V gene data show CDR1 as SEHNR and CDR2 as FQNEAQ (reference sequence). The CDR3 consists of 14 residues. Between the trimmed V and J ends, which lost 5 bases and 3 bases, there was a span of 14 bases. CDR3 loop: CASSQGGLGYEQYF. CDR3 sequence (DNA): TGTGCCAGCAGCCAGGGGGGACTAGGCTACGAGCAGTACTTC.

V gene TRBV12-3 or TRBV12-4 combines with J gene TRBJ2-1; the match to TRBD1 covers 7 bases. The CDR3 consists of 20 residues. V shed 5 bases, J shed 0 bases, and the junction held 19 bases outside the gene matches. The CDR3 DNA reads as TGTGCCAGCAGTGGAACCGGGACACAAACTAACAGGGGCTCCTACAATGAGCAGTTCTTC. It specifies CASSGTGTQTNRGSYNEQFF.

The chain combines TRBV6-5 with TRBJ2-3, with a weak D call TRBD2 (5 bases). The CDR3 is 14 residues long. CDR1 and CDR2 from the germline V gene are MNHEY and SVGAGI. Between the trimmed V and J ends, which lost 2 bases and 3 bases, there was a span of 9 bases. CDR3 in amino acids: CASSYGSPTDTQYF. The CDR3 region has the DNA TGTGCCAGCAGTTACGGGAGCCCAACAGATACGCAGTATTTT.

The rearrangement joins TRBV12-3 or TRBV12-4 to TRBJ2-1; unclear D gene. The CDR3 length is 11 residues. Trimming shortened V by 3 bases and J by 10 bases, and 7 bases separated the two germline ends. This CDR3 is CASSLVQEQFF. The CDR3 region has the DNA TGTGCCAGCAGTTTGGTTCAGGAGCAGTTCTTC.

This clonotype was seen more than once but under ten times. The CDR3 DNA is TGTGCCAGTACCTTCCGGGACAGGGGGCATATCTGCTACGAGCAGTACTTC. Protein sequence: CASTFRDRGHICYEQYF. The chain combines TRBV19 with TRBJ2-7; 12 positions match TRBD1. V trimming: 7 bases; J trimming: 3 bases; junction bases outside the gene matches: 13. The CDR3 contains 17 residues. Germline V gives CDR1 LNHDA, CDR2 SQIVND (reference sequence).

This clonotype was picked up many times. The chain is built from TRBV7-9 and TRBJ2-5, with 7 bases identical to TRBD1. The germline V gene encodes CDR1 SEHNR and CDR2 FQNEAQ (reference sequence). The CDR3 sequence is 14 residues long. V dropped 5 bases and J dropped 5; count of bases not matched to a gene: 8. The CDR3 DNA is TGTGCCAGCAGCCGTCGACAGGGCGTGGAGACCCAGTACTTC. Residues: CASSRRQGVETQYF.

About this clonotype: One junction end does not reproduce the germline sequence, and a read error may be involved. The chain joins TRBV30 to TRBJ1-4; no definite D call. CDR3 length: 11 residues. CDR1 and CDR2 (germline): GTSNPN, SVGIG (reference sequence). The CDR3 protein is CAWSVEDSSIF. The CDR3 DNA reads TGTGCCTGGAGTGTAGAAGATTCCTCGATTTTT.

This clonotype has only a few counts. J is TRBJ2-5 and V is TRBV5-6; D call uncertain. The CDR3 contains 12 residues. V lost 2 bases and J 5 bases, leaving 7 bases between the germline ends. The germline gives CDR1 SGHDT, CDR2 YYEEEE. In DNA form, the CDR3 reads TGTGCCAGCAGCTTTGGGGATGAGACCCAGTACTTC. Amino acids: CASSFGDETQYF.

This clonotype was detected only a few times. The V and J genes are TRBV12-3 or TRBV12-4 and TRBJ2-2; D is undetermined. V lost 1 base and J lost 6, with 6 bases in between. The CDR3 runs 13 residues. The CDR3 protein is CASSLEVSGELFF. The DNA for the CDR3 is TGTGCCAGCAGTTTAGAAGTTTCCGGGGAGCTGTTTTTT.

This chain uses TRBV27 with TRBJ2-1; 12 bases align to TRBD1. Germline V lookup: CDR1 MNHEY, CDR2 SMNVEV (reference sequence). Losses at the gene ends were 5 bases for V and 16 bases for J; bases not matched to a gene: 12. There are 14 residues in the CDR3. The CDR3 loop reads CASSPGTGGVGHFF. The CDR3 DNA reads TGTGCCAGCAGTCCCGGGACAGGGGGCGTCGGCCATTTCTTC.

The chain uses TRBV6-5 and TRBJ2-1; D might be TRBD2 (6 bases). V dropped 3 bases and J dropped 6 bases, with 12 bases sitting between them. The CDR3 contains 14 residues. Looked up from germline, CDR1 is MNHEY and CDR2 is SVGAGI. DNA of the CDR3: TGTGCCAGCAGTTATGGACTAACAGGCAATGAGCAGTTCTTC. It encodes CASSYGLTGNEQFF.

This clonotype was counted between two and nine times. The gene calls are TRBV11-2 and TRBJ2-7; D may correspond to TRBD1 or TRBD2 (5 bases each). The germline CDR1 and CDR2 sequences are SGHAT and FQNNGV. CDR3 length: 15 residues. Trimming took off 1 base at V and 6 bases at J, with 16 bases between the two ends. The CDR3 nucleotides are TGTGCCAGCAGCTTAGCCTCCTCTCTGGGGACCGAGCAGTACTTC. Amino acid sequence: CASSLASSLGTEQYF.

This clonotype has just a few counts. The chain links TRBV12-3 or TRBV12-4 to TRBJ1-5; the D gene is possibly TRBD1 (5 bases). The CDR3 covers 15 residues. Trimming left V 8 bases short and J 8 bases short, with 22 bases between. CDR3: CASGQRQGLGEPQHF. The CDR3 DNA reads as TGTGCCAGCGGTCAGAGGCAGGGCCTCGGAGAGCCCCAGCATTTT.

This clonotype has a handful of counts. CDR3 residues: CASSFGTSGRANTQYF. CDR3 nucleotide sequence: TGTGCCAGCAGCTTTGGGACTAGCGGGAGGGCCAATACGCAGTATTTT. This chain links TRBV5-6 with TRBJ2-3; 16 positions match TRBD2. From germline, CDR1 is SGHDT and CDR2 YYEEEE. Trimming removed 2 bases from V and 7 bases from J; junction bases left unmatched: 4. There are 16 residues in the CDR3.

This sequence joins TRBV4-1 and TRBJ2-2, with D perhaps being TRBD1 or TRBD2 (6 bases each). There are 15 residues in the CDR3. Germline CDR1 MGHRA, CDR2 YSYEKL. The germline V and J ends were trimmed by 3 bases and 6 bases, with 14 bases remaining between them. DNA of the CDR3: TGCGCCAGCAGCCACTCCGGGGGCGCCTCCGGGGAGCTGTTTTTT. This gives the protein CASSHSGGASGELFF.

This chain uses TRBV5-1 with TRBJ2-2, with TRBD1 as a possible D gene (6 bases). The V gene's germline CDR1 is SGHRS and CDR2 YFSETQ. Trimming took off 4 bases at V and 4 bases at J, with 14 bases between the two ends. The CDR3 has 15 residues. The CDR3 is CASSPTGSATGELFF. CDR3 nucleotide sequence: TGCGCCAGCAGCCCGACAGGTTCGGCCACCGGGGAGCTGTTTTTT.

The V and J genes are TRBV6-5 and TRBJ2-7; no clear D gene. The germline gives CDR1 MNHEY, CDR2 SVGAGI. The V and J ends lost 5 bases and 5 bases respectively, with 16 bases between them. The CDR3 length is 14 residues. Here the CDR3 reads CASSPSGQLNEQYF. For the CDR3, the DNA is TGTGCCAGCAGTCCCTCGGGCCAGCTAAACGAGCAGTACTTC.

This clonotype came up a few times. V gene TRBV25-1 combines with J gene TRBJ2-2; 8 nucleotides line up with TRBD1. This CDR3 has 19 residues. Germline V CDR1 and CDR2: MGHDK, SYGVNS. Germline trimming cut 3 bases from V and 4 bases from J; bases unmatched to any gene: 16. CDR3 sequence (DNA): TGTGCCAGCAGTGAGACAGGGACAGGACCCGAGGCCTCCACCGGGGAGCTGTTTTTT. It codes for CASSETGTGPEASTGELFF.

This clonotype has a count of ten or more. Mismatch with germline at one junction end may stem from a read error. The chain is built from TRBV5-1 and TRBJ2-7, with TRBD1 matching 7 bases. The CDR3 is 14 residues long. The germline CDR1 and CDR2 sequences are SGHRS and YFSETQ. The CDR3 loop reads CASSLGDSAYEQYF. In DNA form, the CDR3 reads TGTGCCAGCAGCTTGGGGGACAGCGCCTACGAGCAGTACTTC.

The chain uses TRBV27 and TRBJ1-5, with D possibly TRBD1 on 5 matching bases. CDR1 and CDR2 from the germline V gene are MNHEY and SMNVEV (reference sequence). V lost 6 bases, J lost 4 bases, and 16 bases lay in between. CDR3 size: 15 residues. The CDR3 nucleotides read TGTGCCAGCAGCCCAGGGACTGTAGGGAATCAGCCCCAGCATTTT. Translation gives CASSPGTVGNQPQHF.

The CDR3 nucleotides read TGTGCCAGCAGTTTTACACCCTATGGCTACACCTTC. As protein: CASSFTPYGYTF. V and J are TRBV12-3 or TRBV12-4 and TRBJ1-2, with D unresolved. CDR3 length: 12 residues. Deletions cut 3 bases from V and 4 bases from J, with 6 bases between.

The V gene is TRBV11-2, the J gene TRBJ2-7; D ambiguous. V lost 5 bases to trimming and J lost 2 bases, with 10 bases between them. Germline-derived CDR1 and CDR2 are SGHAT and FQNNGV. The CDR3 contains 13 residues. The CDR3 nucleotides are TGTGCCAGCAGCCAGAGCCGTGCCTACGAGCAGTACTTC. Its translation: CASSQSRAYEQYF.

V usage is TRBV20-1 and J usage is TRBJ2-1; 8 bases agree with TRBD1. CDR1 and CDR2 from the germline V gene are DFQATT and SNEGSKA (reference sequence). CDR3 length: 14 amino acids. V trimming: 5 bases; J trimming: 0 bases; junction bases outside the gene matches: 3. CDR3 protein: CSAETGGSYNEQFF. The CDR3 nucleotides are TGCAGTGCTGAAACAGGGGGCTCCTACAATGAGCAGTTCTTC.

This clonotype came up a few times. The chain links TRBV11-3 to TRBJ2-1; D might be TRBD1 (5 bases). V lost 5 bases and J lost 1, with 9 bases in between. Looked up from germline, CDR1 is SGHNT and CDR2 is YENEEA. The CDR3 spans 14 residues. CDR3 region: CASSIDSSYNEQFF. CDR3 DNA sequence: TGTGCCAGCAGCATTGACAGTTCCTACAATGAGCAGTTCTTC.